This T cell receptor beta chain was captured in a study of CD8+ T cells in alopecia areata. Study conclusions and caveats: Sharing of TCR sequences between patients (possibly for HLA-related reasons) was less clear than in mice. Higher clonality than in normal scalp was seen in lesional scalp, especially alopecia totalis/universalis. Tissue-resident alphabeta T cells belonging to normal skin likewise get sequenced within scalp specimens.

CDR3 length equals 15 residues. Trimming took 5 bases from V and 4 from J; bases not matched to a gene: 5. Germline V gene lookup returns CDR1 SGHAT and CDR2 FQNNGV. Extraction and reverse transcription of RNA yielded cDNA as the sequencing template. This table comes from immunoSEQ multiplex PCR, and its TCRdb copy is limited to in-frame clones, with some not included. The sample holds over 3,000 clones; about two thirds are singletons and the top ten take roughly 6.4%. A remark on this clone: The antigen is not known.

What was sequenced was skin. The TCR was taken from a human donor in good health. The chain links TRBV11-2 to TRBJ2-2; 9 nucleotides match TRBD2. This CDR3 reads CASSVAGVRTGELFF. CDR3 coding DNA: TGTGCCAGCAGCGTAGCGGGGGTTCGCACCGGGGAGCTGTTTTTT.